This TCR beta chain appears in the sequencing data of a study of blood T cell repertoires in COVID-19. Per the original data handling: Reference gene primers were amplified, and this amplification served to estimate nucleated cell counts. TCRdb's table, derived via immunoSEQ multiplex PCR, lists solely in-frame clones and lacks some. From that table come the V and J calls and clone size; the DNA was used to work out D and trimming. The sample contains 500,000 or so clones, around 90% of which appear only once. Trimming removed 3 bases at V and 5 bases at J, with 10 bases between. Germline V CDR1 and CDR2: SGHRS, YFSETQ. CDR3 length equals 13 residues. In assigning cohorts, the study relied on participant-reported clinical history.

The TCR originated in a woman aged 18-29 years who had recovered from COVID-19. Sequenced input: PBMCs or T cells enriched from blood (not recorded which). The genes are TRBV5-1 and TRBJ2-3, with a tentative D call TRBD1 (5 bases). CDR3: CASSSSREDTQYF. Written as DNA, the CDR3 is TGCGCCAGCAGCTCGTCCAGGGAAGATACGCAGTATTTT. The entire variable domain, with the rest obtained from reference TRBV5-1 and TRBJ2-3, is as follows: KAGVTQTPRYLIKTRGQQVTLSCSPISGHRSVSWYQQTPGQGLQFLFEYFSETQRNKGNFPGRFSGRQFSNSRSEMNVSTLELGDSALYLCASSSSREDTQYFGPGTRLTVL.